A single sample gave rise to the 32 T cell receptor beta chains below, sequenced in a study of control samples from healthy donors and cancer patients. The protocol was immunoSEQ multiplex PCR, while the TCRdb copy is restricted to in-frame clones and leaves out a portion. The data show around 180,000 clones, around 94% seen once. Sequenced input: blood. The source of these receptors is a woman in her late teens or twenties in good health.

The V gene is TRBV28, the J gene TRBJ2-2, with TRBD2 matching 9 bases. CDR1 MDHEN and CDR2 SYDVKM come from the germline V gene. CDR3 length: 18 amino acids. V trimming: 1 base; J trimming: 3 bases; junction bases outside the gene matches: 9. CDR3 nucleotide sequence: TGTGCCAGCAGTTTATTCGGGGCACTAGCGGGTTACACCGGGGAGCTGTTTTTT. Its protein product is CASSLFGALAGYTGELFF.

The chain has TRBV28 and TRBJ2-2, with 13 bases aligning to TRBD2. After removal of 3 bases from V and 5 bases from J, the junction contained 3 bases not matched to a gene. Germline CDR1 reads MDHEN; CDR2 reads SYDVKM. CDR3 length equals 16 residues. The CDR3 region is CASSLRTSGRTGELFF. The CDR3, as DNA: TGTGCCAGCAGTTTGCGGACTAGCGGGAGAACCGGGGAGCTGTTTTTT.

V gene TRBV27 combines with J gene TRBJ1-2; 7 bases align to TRBD1. Germline trimming cut 3 bases from V and 7 bases from J; bases unmatched to any gene: 5. The CDR3 consists of 13 residues. Germline V gives CDR1 MNHEY, CDR2 SMNVEV (reference sequence). This chain's CDR3 is CASSFPGGGGYTF. The CDR3 DNA is TGTGCCAGCAGTTTCCCAGGGGGAGGTGGCTACACCTTC.

The rearrangement links TRBV27 to TRBJ1-1, with 7 bases fitting TRBD1. CDR3 size: 12 residues. V lost 6 bases to trimming and J lost 4 bases; unmatched junction nucleotides: 2. The germline V gene encodes CDR1 MNHEY and CDR2 SMNVEV (reference sequence). The CDR3 protein is CASSRQGTEAFF. The CDR3 nucleotides read TGTGCCAGCAGCCGACAGGGCACTGAAGCTTTCTTT.

The chain employs TRBV18 and TRBJ1-2; D possibly corresponds to TRBD1 (5 bases). From germline, CDR1 is KGHSH and CDR2 LQKENI. The ends were cut back, 2 bases at V and 6 bases at J, with 13 bases in the middle. This CDR3 spans 14 amino acids. In DNA form, the CDR3 reads TGTGCCAGCTCACCAACCCCAGGGATAAATGGCTACACCTTC. As protein: CASSPTPGINGYTF.

V and J are TRBV13 and TRBJ1-2, with D possibly TRBD1 on 6 matching bases. The length of the CDR3 is 16 residues. Germline V CDR1 and CDR2: PRHDT, FYEKMQ (reference sequence). V lost 6 bases and J lost 5, with 22 bases in between. The CDR3 nucleotides are TGTGCCAGCAGTTTCCGGGACACCGAGTTGATATATGGCTACACCTTC. As protein: CASSFRDTELIYGYTF.

The chain joins TRBV6-5 to TRBJ1-2; the D gene is possibly TRBD1 (6 bases). Trimming stripped 5 bases from V and 8 bases from J, with 15 bases between. The CDR3 sequence is 13 residues long. Germline V gene data show CDR1 as MNHEY and CDR2 as SVGAGI. In DNA, the CDR3 is TGTGCCAGCAGTAGAGGGGACAAGGGAGGCTACACCTTC. Its translation: CASSRGDKGGYTF.

This clone was counted a single time. The chain joins TRBV6-1 to TRBJ1-2, with 7 bases aligning to TRBD1. The trim removed 1 base at V and 6 bases at J, leaving 2 bases unmatched. CDR3 length: 13 amino acids. The germline V gene encodes CDR1 MNHNS and CDR2 SASEGT. The chain's CDR3 is CASSEGQGDGYTF. CDR3 sequence (DNA): TGTGCCAGCAGTGAAGGACAGGGAGATGGCTACACCTTC.

This chain links TRBV10-1 with TRBJ2-2; tentative D call: TRBD1 (5 bases). With 10 bases removed from V and 7 bases from J, the gap between germline ends came to 16 bases. This CDR3 comprises 13 residues. CDR1 is WNHNN, CDR2 SYGVQD, per germline (reference sequence). The chain's CDR3 is CATRWGDGGELFF. The CDR3 bases are TGCGCCACCCGATGGGGCGACGGCGGGGAGCTGTTTTTT.

The CDR3 DNA reads as TGCGCCAGCAATAATCAGGGGGCGGAGACCCAGTACTTC. Amino acid sequence: CASNNQGAETQYF. J is TRBJ2-5 and V is TRBV10-2; 8 nucleotides agree with TRBD1. Germline V CDR1 and CDR2: WSHSY, SAAADI. With V trimmed by 7 bases and J by 5 bases, 6 bases remained unmatched. The CDR3 has 13 amino acids.

The chain employs TRBV3-1 (or the pseudogene TRBV3-2) and TRBJ2-3; TRBD2 matches at 12 bases. After removal of 4 bases from V and 2 bases from J, the junction contained 4 bases not matched to a gene. Per the germline V gene, CDR1 is LGHDT and CDR2 is YNNKEL (reference sequence). The CDR3 is 16 residues long. The CDR3 coding sequence is TGTGCCAGCAGCCGAAGGACTAGCGGGACCACAGATACGCAGTATTTT. Translating gives CASSRRTSGTTDTQYF.

The chain recombines TRBV13 with TRBJ2-1; tentatively, D is TRBD2 (6 bases). The CDR3 sequence is 16 residues long. Germline V gene data show CDR1 as PRHDT and CDR2 as FYEKMQ (reference sequence). Trimming left V 3 bases short and J 4 bases short, with 16 bases between. Here the CDR3 DNA reads TGTGCCAGCAGCTTTTCCGGGAGCCCGGTTTACAATGAGCAGTTCTTC. Protein product: CASSFSGSPVYNEQFF.

This sequence joins TRBV5-6 and TRBJ2-7, with D possibly matching TRBD1 (5 bases). The CDR3 consists of 15 residues. CDR1 is SGHDT and CDR2 is YYEEEE in the germline V gene. V lost 0 bases and J 2 bases, leaving 12 bases between the germline ends. The CDR3 loop is CASSLAGHVTYEQYF. The CDR3 coding sequence is TGTGCCAGCAGCTTGGCCGGACATGTAACCTACGAGCAGTACTTC.

The chain is built from TRBV6-4 and TRBJ2-1; TRBD2 aligns across 9 bases. This CDR3 comprises 16 residues. Losses at the gene ends were 6 bases for V and 4 bases for J; bases not matched to a gene: 10. Germline V gene sequence: CDR1 MRHNA, CDR2 SNTAGT. CDR3 protein: CASSGLGAGGYNEQFF. DNA of the CDR3: TGTGCCAGCAGCGGCTTAGGCGCGGGAGGGTACAATGAGCAGTTCTTC.

This clone was seen only once. The gene calls are TRBV11-2 and TRBJ1-5; 7 bases map to TRBD1. V was pared by 4 bases and J by 0 bases, with 3 bases of the junction left unmatched. Germline-derived CDR1 and CDR2 are SGHAT and FQNNGV. The CDR3 has 15 residues. The CDR3 loop reads CASSSGGSSNQPQHF. The CDR3 nucleotides are TGTGCCAGCAGCTCAGGGGGGTCTAGCAATCAGCCCCAGCATTTT.

The chain is built from TRBV21-1 and TRBJ1-4. TRBV21-1 represents a pseudogene. CDR3 length: 16 amino acids. In DNA, the CDR3 is TGTGCCAGCAGCCCGAACAGGGGCGGGAGGGATGAAAAACTGTTTTTT. It is translated as CASSPNRGGRDEKLFF.

The chain is built from TRBV18 and TRBJ1-2; a possible D gene is TRBD1 (5 bases). The CDR3 extends over 15 amino acids. Trimming shortened V by 1 base and J by 2 bases, and 11 bases separated the two germline ends. Germline V lookup: CDR1 KGHSH, CDR2 LQKENI. The CDR3 is CASSPLGRDNYGYTF. CDR3 nucleotides: TGTGCCAGCTCACCACTTGGACGGGACAACTATGGCTACACCTTC.

This chain connects TRBV7-9 to TRBJ1-1, with a possible D match to TRBD1 (6 bases). This CDR3 region has 15 residues. Trimming pared 1 base from V and 5 bases from J, leaving 14 bases between. The germline V gene encodes CDR1 SEHNR and CDR2 FQNEAQ (reference sequence). The CDR3 region has the DNA TGTGCCAGCAGCTTAGAGCCGGGGAGGGGGACTGAAGCTTTCTTT. Amino acid sequence: CASSLEPGRGTEAFF.

V is TRBV4-1 and J is TRBJ2-1; TRBD2 agrees at 10 bases. V lost 3 bases and J lost 2; bases outside the gene matches: 1. Germline V lookup: CDR1 MGHRA, CDR2 YSYEKL. There are 15 residues in the CDR3. CDR3 DNA sequence: TGCGCCAGCAGCCAGACTAGCGGGCCCTACAATGAGCAGTTCTTC. Translated, it gives CASSQTSGPYNEQFF.

The gene calls are TRBV18 and TRBJ1-5; 8 bases are shared with TRBD1. The length of the CDR3 is 14 residues. Germline-derived CDR1 and CDR2 are KGHSH and LQKENI. After removal of 3 bases from V and 2 bases from J, the junction contained 0 bases not matched to a gene. The CDR3 here is CASSPGQGNQPQHF. CDR3 bases: TGTGCCAGCTCACCGGGACAGGGCAATCAGCCCCAGCATTTT.

The rearrangement links TRBV23-1 to TRBJ1-5, with 8 bases aligning to TRBD1. Being an ORF, TRBV23-1 has a function that is uncertain. J gave up 1 base and V 2 bases, and 16 bases lay outside the gene matches. The length of the CDR3 is 20 residues. DNA for the CDR3: TGCGCCAGCAGTCAAAGCCCGGCAGGGGGCTATCTGAAAAGCAATCAGCCCCAGCATTTT. This gives the protein CASSQSPAGGYLKSNQPQHF.

The CDR3 DNA reads TGTGCCAGTAGTATTCTCGGGACAGGGGTGGGTAGCAATCAGCCCCAGCATTTT. This sequence encodes CASSILGTGVGSNQPQHF. This chain joins TRBV19 and TRBJ1-5; the match to TRBD1 covers 10 bases. V trimming: 3 bases; J trimming: 0 bases; junction bases outside the gene matches: 8. The CDR3 has 18 residues. Germline V CDR1 and CDR2: LNHDA, SQIVND (reference sequence). The full variable domain, with the rest looked up from reference TRBV19 and TRBJ1-5, is DGGITQSPKYLFRKEGQNVTLSCEQNLNHDAMYWYRQDPGQGLRLIYYSQIVNDFQKGDIAEGYSVSREKKESFPLTVTSAQKNPTAFYLCASSILGTGVGSNQPQHFGDGTRLSIL.

The chain uses TRBV18 and TRBJ1-3; TRBD1 matches 12 bases. The CDR3 contains 16 residues. V dropped 4 bases and J dropped 2; count of bases not matched to a gene: 3. From germline, CDR1 is KGHSH and CDR2 LQKENI. CDR3 protein: CASSLGQGATGNTIYF. The CDR3 DNA follows: TGTGCCAGCTCACTGGGACAGGGGGCAACTGGAAACACCATATATTTT.

This chain links TRBV6-2 or TRBV6-3 with TRBJ2-3; D is unclear. This CDR3 is 13 amino acids long. Trimming removed 6 bases from V and 6 bases from J, with 13 bases in between. Germline V CDR1 and CDR2: MNHEY, SVGEGT. In DNA form, the CDR3 reads TGTGCCAGCAGCACAGACTCGCTCGATACGCAGTATTTT. Translated, it gives CASSTDSLDTQYF.

The rearrangement links TRBV6-5 to TRBJ1-2; D remains ambiguous. The CDR3 has 14 amino acids. Germline-derived CDR1 and CDR2 are MNHEY and SVGAGI. The V gene lost 2 bases and the J gene lost 0 bases, with 7 bases spanning the gap. As DNA, the CDR3 is TGTGCCAGCAGTTACAGATTTACTAACTATGGCTACACCTTC. It translates to CASSYRFTNYGYTF.

The chain is built from TRBV28 and TRBJ1-5; possible D gene TRBD1, 5 bases. V was clipped by 4 bases and J by 3 bases, with 10 bases between them. CDR3 length equals 14 residues. The germline V gene encodes CDR1 MDHEN and CDR2 SYDVKM. Here the CDR3 reads CASSSGHYNQPQHF. As DNA, the CDR3 is TGTGCCAGCAGTTCTGGACACTACAATCAGCCCCAGCATTTT.

The chain recombines TRBV11-2 with TRBJ2-2; 10 positions agree with TRBD1. V shed 3 bases and J 5 bases; nucleotides not matched to a gene: 6. The CDR3 consists of 16 residues. Germline V gives CDR1 SGHAT, CDR2 FQNNGV. The CDR3 sequence is CASSFRGQGGTGELFF. CDR3 nucleotide sequence: TGTGCCAGCAGCTTTAGAGGACAGGGGGGAACCGGGGAGCTGTTTTTT.

V is TRBV28 and J is TRBJ1-2, with D possibly being TRBD1 (5 bases). V lost 2 bases and J 6 bases, leaving 13 bases between the germline ends. This CDR3 contains 14 residues. CDR1 and CDR2 (germline): MDHEN, SYDVKM. CDR3 region: CASSLIPRGHGYTF. The DNA for the CDR3 is TGTGCCAGCAGTTTAATCCCAAGGGGCCATGGCTACACCTTC.

The chain couples TRBV2 to TRBJ2-7; D is unresolved. The germline V gene has CDR1 SNHLY and CDR2 FYNNEI. V was pared by 7 bases and J by 0 bases, with 7 bases between. CDR3 length: 12 residues. CDR3 in amino acids: CASMLTSYEQYF. The CDR3 DNA sequence: TGTGCCAGCATGCTAACCTCCTACGAGCAGTACTTC.

V is TRBV5-1 and J is TRBJ1-1; D possibly corresponds to TRBD1 (5 bases). Germline V CDR1 and CDR2: SGHRS, YFSETQ. This CDR3 comprises 14 residues. V was cut by 1 base and J by 4 bases, with 11 bases left in between. The CDR3 DNA follows: TGCGCCAGCAGCTTGAATCTTGGGGGCACTGAAGCTTTCTTT. Translating it yields CASSLNLGGTEAFF.

The chain carries TRBV5-1 and TRBJ2-3; D not certain. From germline, CDR1 is SGHRS and CDR2 YFSETQ. V shed 4 bases and J shed 2 bases, with 8 bases lying between them. The CDR3 spans 13 residues. CDR3 sequence: CASSTLATDTQYF. In DNA form, the CDR3 reads TGCGCCAGCAGCACATTAGCCACAGATACGCAGTATTTT.

This sequence joins TRBV4-3 and TRBJ2-1; 9 positions match TRBD2. Germline trimming cut 0 bases from V and 0 bases from J; bases unmatched to any gene: 15. Germline-derived CDR1 and CDR2 are LGHNA and YSLEER. The CDR3 loop spans 21 amino acids. The chain's CDR3 is CASSQEENPSGTQGSYNEQFF. The CDR3 DNA reads TGCGCCAGCAGCCAAGAAGAAAACCCTAGCGGGACCCAGGGCTCCTACAATGAGCAGTTCTTC.